The 6 T cell receptor beta chains below all came from one sample that was sequenced in a study of control samples from healthy donors and cancer patients. The assay was immunoSEQ multiplex PCR, and TCRdb's table has in-frame clones only and misses some. The sample has about 110,000 clones, approximately 90% seen once; the top ten hold 3.5% to 4.5%. The specimen was blood. Receptors were obtained from a human donor in good health. The donor label of this sample is uncertain.

This chain links TRBV3-1 (or the pseudogene TRBV3-2) with TRBJ2-2; no clear D gene. Trimming removed 1 base from V and 7 bases from J, with 7 bases in between. Per the germline V gene, CDR1 is LGHDT and CDR2 is YNNKEL (reference sequence). This CDR3 spans 13 amino acids. CDR3 sequence: CASSQAWGGELFF. DNA for the CDR3: TGTGCCAGCAGCCAAGCGTGGGGCGGGGAGCTGTTTTTT.

The rearrangement uses TRBV5-4 and TRBJ2-2; the D gene could be TRBD1 or TRBD2 (6 bases each). The CDR3 contains 15 residues. Germline assignment: CDR1 SGHNT and CDR2 YYREEE (reference sequence). V lost 3 bases and J lost 6, with 15 bases in between. CDR3 region: CASSYRGGFAGELFF. DNA for the CDR3: TGTGCCAGCAGCTACAGAGGGGGGTTCGCCGGGGAGCTGTTTTTT.

This chain uses TRBV9 with TRBJ1-1; D is possibly TRBD1 (6 bases). CDR3 length: 16 residues. Looked up from germline, CDR1 is SGDLS and CDR2 is YYNGEE. The V gene lost 0 bases and the J gene lost 0 bases, with 12 bases spanning the gap. CDR3 DNA sequence: TGTGCCAGCAGCGTAGGGTCCGGGGACATGAACACTGAAGCTTTCTTT. Encoded protein: CASSVGSGDMNTEAFF.

This clone was observed once. This chain connects TRBV6-6 to TRBJ1-4; 7 nucleotides align to TRBD1. The CDR3 length is 13 residues. V dropped 10 bases and J dropped 4; count of bases not matched to a gene: 6. Germline CDR1 MNHNY, CDR2 SVGAGI (reference sequence). The CDR3 protein is CATLTGNNEKLFF. The CDR3 region has the DNA TGTGCCACCCTGACAGGGAATAATGAAAAACTGTTTTTT.

The V and J genes are TRBV7-2 and TRBJ2-5; maybe TRBD1 (5 bases). Trimming took off 3 bases at V and 1 base at J, with 6 bases between the two ends. The CDR3 extends over 13 amino acids. Per germline, CDR1 SGHTA and CDR2 FQGNSA. The CDR3 region is CASSFQGQETQYF. CDR3 bases: TGTGCCAGCAGCTTTCAGGGCCAAGAGACCCAGTACTTC. Filled out from reference TRBV7-2 and TRBJ2-5, the complete variable domain reads GAGVSQSPSNKVTEKGKDVELRCDPISGHTALYWYRQSLGQGLEFLIYFQGNSAPDKSGLPSDRFSAERTGGSVSTLTIQRTQQEDSAVYLCASSFQGQETQYFGPGTRLLVL.

This rearrangement joins TRBV7-2 to TRBJ1-2; D is possibly TRBD1 (5 bases). This CDR3 contains 14 residues. The V and J ends lost 6 bases and 7 bases respectively, with 18 bases between them. Germline V gives CDR1 SGHTA, CDR2 FQGNSA. The CDR3 protein is CASSFLIGGGGYTF. For the CDR3, the DNA is TGTGCCAGCAGTTTTTTAATCGGGGGTGGTGGCTACACCTTC.